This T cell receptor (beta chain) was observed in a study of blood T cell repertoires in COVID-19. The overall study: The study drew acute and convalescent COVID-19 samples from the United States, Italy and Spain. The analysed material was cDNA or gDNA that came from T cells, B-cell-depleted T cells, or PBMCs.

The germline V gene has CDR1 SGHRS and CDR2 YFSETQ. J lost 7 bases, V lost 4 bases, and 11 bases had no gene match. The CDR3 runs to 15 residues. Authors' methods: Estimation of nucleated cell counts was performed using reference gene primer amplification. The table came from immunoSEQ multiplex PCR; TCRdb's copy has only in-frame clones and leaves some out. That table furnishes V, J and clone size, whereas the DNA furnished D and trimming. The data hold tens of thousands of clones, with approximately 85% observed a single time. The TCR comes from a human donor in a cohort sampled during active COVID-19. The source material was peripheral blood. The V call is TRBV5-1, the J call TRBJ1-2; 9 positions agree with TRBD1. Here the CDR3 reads CASSTITGGAGGYTF. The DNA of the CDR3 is TGCGCCAGCAGCACAATAACAGGGGGCGCGGGTGGCTACACCTTC. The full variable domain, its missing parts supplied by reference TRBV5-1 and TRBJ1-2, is KAGVTQTPRYLIKTRGQQVTLSCSPISGHRSVSWYQQTPGQGLQFLFEYFSETQRNKGNFPGRFSGRQFSNSRSEMNVSTLELGDSALYLCASSTITGGAGGYTFGSGTRLTVV.